These 31 T cell receptor beta chains were all obtained from the same sample, sequenced in a study of blood T cell repertoires in COVID-19. Using immunoSEQ multiplex PCR, the repertoire was profiled, and TCRdb retains in-frame clones only, with some absent. This table has about 300,000 clones, approximately 90% appearing once. Specimen: peripheral blood. The receptors here all came from a man in his forties with acute or convalescent COVID-19.

This chain joins TRBV11-3 and TRBJ2-1; unclear D gene. CDR3 size: 13 residues. In germline, CDR1 is SGHNT, CDR2 YENEEA. V was shortened by 1 base and J by 3 bases, with 4 bases between the two germline ends. The CDR3 reads CASSLGLYNEQFF. The CDR3 DNA reads TGTGCCAGCAGCTTAGGACTCTACAATGAGCAGTTCTTC.

J is TRBJ1-1 and V is TRBV19; 8 nucleotides line up with TRBD1. V lost 6 bases and J lost 10; bases outside the gene matches: 10. CDR1 is LNHDA and CDR2 is SQIVND in the germline V gene (reference sequence). The CDR3 contains 13 residues. The CDR3 is CASSTIRTGRAFF. The CDR3 nucleotides read TGTGCCAGTAGCACGATTCGGACAGGGCGAGCTTTCTTT.

This sequence joins TRBV24-1 and TRBJ2-7; tentatively, D is TRBD1 (6 bases). V was shortened by 2 bases and J by 3 bases, with 16 bases between the two germline ends. The germline gives CDR1 KGHDR, CDR2 SFDVKD. The CDR3 is 16 residues long. CDR3 bases: TGTGCCACCAGTGATTCCCAACAGGGTGCGGACTACGAGCAGTACTTC. Amino acid sequence: CATSDSQQGADYEQYF.

The chain recombines TRBV5-1 with TRBJ1-1; possibly TRBD1 for D (5 bases). The CDR3 is made up of 16 amino acids. The germline gives CDR1 SGHRS, CDR2 YFSETQ. Trimming removed 2 bases from V and 0 bases from J, with 14 bases in between. In DNA, the CDR3 is TGCGCCAGCAGCTTCCTGGGGCAGGACCTGAACACTGAAGCTTTCTTT. This gives the protein CASSFLGQDLNTEAFF.

The genes are TRBV3-1 (or the pseudogene TRBV3-2) and TRBJ2-5, with D perhaps TRBD1 (7 bases). CDR1 is LGHDT, CDR2 YNNKEL, per germline (reference sequence). There are 14 residues in the CDR3. Trimming removed 6 bases from V and 3 bases from J, with 14 bases in between. The chain's CDR3 is CASSQQGGKETQYF. CDR3 sequence (DNA): TGTGCCAGCAGTCAGCAGGGGGGAAAAGAGACCCAGTACTTC.

This clone has only one observation. The rearrangement joins TRBV6-1 to TRBJ2-7; D perhaps matches TRBD1 (6 bases). This CDR3 has 14 amino acids. Germline V gene sequence: CDR1 MNHNS, CDR2 SASEGT. The germline V and J ends were trimmed by 3 bases and 2 bases, with 11 bases remaining between them. The CDR3 nucleotides read TGTGCCAGCAGTGAGGGGGCGAATCCCTACGAGCAGTACTTC. Protein product: CASSEGANPYEQYF.

This clone was detected once. CDR3 nucleotides: TGTGCCAGCAGCCTAGGACAGGAAGGTCAGCCCCAGCATTTT. Amino acids: CASSLGQEGQPQHF. The gene calls are TRBV7-9 and TRBJ1-5, with 7 positions matching TRBD1. The length of the CDR3 is 14 residues. J lost 6 bases, V lost 5 bases, and 7 bases had no gene match. From germline, CDR1 is SEHNR and CDR2 FQNEAQ (reference sequence). Supplemented by reference TRBV7-9 and TRBJ1-5, the full variable domain reads DTGVSQNPRHKITKRGQNVTFRCDPISEHNRLYWYRQTLGQGPEFLTYFQNEAQLEKSRLLSDRFSAERPKGSFSTLEIQRTEQGDSAMYLCASSLGQEGQPQHFGDGTRLSIL.

The CDR3 is CASRRLADNEQFF. In DNA form, the CDR3 reads TGTGCCAGCCGAAGACTAGCCGACAATGAGCAGTTCTTC. The chain has TRBV5-8 and TRBJ2-1; 7 nucleotides agree with TRBD2. In germline, CDR1 is SGHTS, CDR2 YDEGEE. This CDR3 has 13 residues. Trimming removed 7 bases from V and 5 bases from J; junction bases left unmatched: 6.

This CDR3 reads CASSSTAYGYTF. The CDR3 DNA is TGCGCCAGCAGCAGTACAGCCTATGGCTACACCTTC. This chain connects TRBV5-1 to TRBJ1-2; unclear D gene. V was cut by 4 bases and J by 4 bases, with 8 bases left in between. The CDR3 totals 12 residues. Germline V gene lookup returns CDR1 SGHRS and CDR2 YFSETQ. The full variable domain, its missing parts supplied by reference TRBV5-1 and TRBJ1-2, is KAGVTQTPRYLIKTRGQQVTLSCSPISGHRSVSWYQQTPGQGLQFLFEYFSETQRNKGNFPGRFSGRQFSNSRSEMNVSTLELGDSALYLCASSSTAYGYTFGSGTRLTVV.

The chain links TRBV5-1 to TRBJ2-3; D is possibly TRBD1 (6 bases). Germline-derived CDR1 and CDR2 are SGHRS and YFSETQ. V was pared by 4 bases and J by 4 bases, with 13 bases between. There are 14 residues in the CDR3. The CDR3 nucleotides are TGCGCCAGCAGCCTACAGGGTGGGTCAGATACGCAGTATTTT. Its protein product is CASSLQGGSDTQYF.

The chain joins TRBV5-1 to TRBJ2-2; tentatively, D is TRBD1 (6 bases). The V and J ends lost 0 bases and 3 bases respectively, with 15 bases between them. Germline V lookup: CDR1 SGHRS, CDR2 YFSETQ. CDR3 length equals 17 residues. Here the CDR3 DNA reads TGCGCCAGCAGCTTGGGGGCCGTCGAGGGGGACACCGGGGAGCTGTTTTTT. Translated: CASSLGAVEGDTGELFF. The full variable domain, its missing parts supplied by reference TRBV5-1 and TRBJ2-2, is KAGVTQTPRYLIKTRGQQVTLSCSPISGHRSVSWYQQTPGQGLQFLFEYFSETQRNKGNFPGRFSGRQFSNSRSEMNVSTLELGDSALYLCASSLGAVEGDTGELFFGEGSRLTVL.

The rearrangement joins TRBV5-1 to TRBJ1-5, with TRBD1 identical over 9 bases. This CDR3 is built from 14 residues. The V gene's germline CDR1 is SGHRS and CDR2 YFSETQ. Unmatched junction bases numbered 2, after V lost 3 bases and J lost 4 bases. This chain's CDR3 is CASSSGTGNQPQHF. CDR3 sequence (DNA): TGCGCCAGCAGCTCCGGGACAGGGAATCAGCCCCAGCATTTT.

This clone appeared a single time. This chain connects TRBV5-1 to TRBJ1-1; D is perhaps TRBD1 (5 bases). V lost 1 base and J lost 2, with 12 bases in between. The CDR3 consists of 15 residues. Looked up from germline, CDR1 is SGHRS and CDR2 is YFSETQ. The CDR3 here is CASSLNGAENTEAFF. For the CDR3, the DNA is TGCGCCAGCAGCTTGAATGGGGCAGAAAACACTGAAGCTTTCTTT.

This chain connects TRBV3-1 (or the pseudogene TRBV3-2) to TRBJ1-1; D ambiguous. V lost 6 bases and J lost 3, with 8 bases in between. The germline CDR1 and CDR2 sequences are LGHDT and YNNKEL (reference sequence). The CDR3 has 12 amino acids. The CDR3 region has the DNA TGTGCCAGCAGTTTTGGAGACACTGAAGCTTTCTTT. This translates into CASSFGDTEAFF.

The chain recombines TRBV13 with TRBJ2-7; 9 bases are shared with TRBD2. Germline CDR1 is PRHDT and CDR2 is FYEKMQ (reference sequence). CDR3 length: 14 residues. V was pared by 4 bases and J by 3 bases, with 4 bases of the junction left unmatched. The DNA for the CDR3 is TGTGCCAGCAGCTCCAGCGGGGGGCTCTACGAGCAGTACTTC. Protein: CASSSSGGLYEQYF.

This chain links TRBV11-2 with TRBJ2-7; D remains ambiguous. The ends were cut back, 1 base at V and 7 bases at J, with 17 bases in the middle. The CDR3 runs 15 residues. Germline CDR1 SGHAT, CDR2 FQNNGV. In DNA, the CDR3 is TGTGCCAGCAGCTTAGCTTGGGTTGGGCCGAGAGAGCAGTACTTC. This translates into CASSLAWVGPREQYF.

The chain carries TRBV6-5 and TRBJ2-3; a possible D gene is TRBD2 (5 bases). The V gene lost 2 bases and the J gene lost 3 bases, with 9 bases spanning the gap. This CDR3 is built from 14 residues. Germline V gene lookup returns CDR1 MNHEY and CDR2 SVGAGI. The CDR3 bases are TGTGCCAGCAGTTACAGGCTAGCTACAGATACGCAGTATTTT. Translating it yields CASSYRLATDTQYF.

J is TRBJ1-2 and V is TRBV6-5; perhaps TRBD1 as D (5 bases). With 8 bases removed from V and 5 bases from J, the gap between germline ends came to 21 bases. Germline V CDR1 and CDR2: MNHEY, SVGAGI. The length of the CDR3 is 15 residues. For the CDR3, the DNA is TGTGCCAGCTACAGTGCCCGGGGGGTCCCTTATGGCTACACCTTC. This translates into CASYSARGVPYGYTF.

The gene calls are TRBV2 and TRBJ1-5; D gene unclear. This CDR3 is 14 amino acids long. CDR1 SNHLY and CDR2 FYNNEI come from the germline V gene. V lost 3 bases to trimming and J lost 5 bases, with 11 bases between them. CDR3 residues: CASSEIGDYQPQHF. The CDR3 DNA is TGTGCCAGCAGTGAGATCGGGGATTATCAGCCCCAGCATTTT.

This clone was counted a single time. The V and J genes are TRBV18 and TRBJ1-1; D is unresolved. The CDR3 runs to 14 residues. Per germline, CDR1 KGHSH and CDR2 LQKENI. V shed 8 bases and J shed 1 base, with 14 bases lying between them. The CDR3 region has the DNA TGTGCCAGCCTAAAGTACTCCCCGAACACTGAAGCTTTCTTT. It codes for CASLKYSPNTEAFF.

The chain joins TRBV3-1 (or the pseudogene TRBV3-2) to TRBJ2-1, with TRBD1 identical over 7 bases. V lost 1 base to trimming and J lost 10 bases; unmatched junction nucleotides: 10. This CDR3 is 15 amino acids long. CDR1 is LGHDT, CDR2 YNNKEL, per germline (reference sequence). CDR3 loop: CASSQGMSTGKEQFF. In DNA form, the CDR3 reads TGTGCCAGCAGCCAAGGGATGTCGACAGGGAAAGAGCAGTTCTTC.

The chain joins TRBV2 to TRBJ1-1, with D unresolved. The V end lost 0 bases, the J end lost 5 bases, and 7 bases lay between the germline ends. The germline CDR1 and CDR2 sequences are SNHLY and FYNNEI. This CDR3 has 13 amino acids. The CDR3 DNA follows: TGTGCCAGCAGTGAAGCGGGAGGTACTGAAGCTTTCTTT. Translation gives CASSEAGGTEAFF. The full variable domain, rest sourced from reference TRBV2 and TRBJ1-1, is EPEVTQTPSHQVTQMGQEVILRCVPISNHLYFYWYRQILGQKVEFLVSFYNNEISEKSEIFDDQFSVERPDGSNFTLKIRSTKLEDSAMYFCASSEAGGTEAFFGQGTRLTVV.

The chain combines TRBV6-6 with TRBJ2-7, with TRBD1 as a possible D gene (6 bases). CDR1 is MNHNY and CDR2 is SVGAGI in the germline V gene (reference sequence). The germline V and J ends were trimmed by 6 bases and 2 bases, with 14 bases remaining between them. The CDR3 has 14 amino acids. In nucleotides, the CDR3 is TGTGCCAGCAGCCCTGGACAGACAACCTACGAGCAGTACTTC. Its protein product is CASSPGQTTYEQYF.

The V gene is TRBV29-1, the J gene TRBJ2-3, with 8 bases fitting TRBD2. Germline CDR1 is SQVTM and CDR2 is ANQGSEA. This CDR3 comprises 13 residues. J lost 2 bases, V lost 5 bases, and 3 bases had no gene match. This CDR3 is CSVSRGVTDTQYF. In DNA, the CDR3 is TGCAGCGTTTCGCGGGGGGTCACAGATACGCAGTATTTT.

V is TRBV7-2 and J is TRBJ2-1; 7 bases agree with TRBD1. Germline V lookup: CDR1 SGHTA, CDR2 FQGNSA. After removal of 1 base from V and 8 bases from J, the junction contained 8 bases not matched to a gene. The CDR3 has 15 amino acids. DNA of the CDR3: TGTGCCAGCAGCTTAGAAGGGGGCGCTTGGGATGAGCAGTTCTTC. Residues: CASSLEGGAWDEQFF. The variable domain in full, completed from reference TRBV7-2 and TRBJ2-1, reads GAGVSQSPSNKVTEKGKDVELRCDPISGHTALYWYRQSLGQGLEFLIYFQGNSAPDKSGLPSDRFSAERTGGSVSTLTIQRTQQEDSAVYLCASSLEGGAWDEQFFGPGTRLTVL.

The chain carries TRBV18 and TRBJ1-3, with D possibly matching TRBD1 (5 bases). Germline assignment: CDR1 KGHSH and CDR2 LQKENI. The CDR3 is 13 residues long. Trimming took 0 bases from V and 7 from J, leaving 7 bases between them. The CDR3 loop is CASSPPPGNTIYF. The CDR3 DNA reads as TGTGCCAGCTCACCACCCCCAGGGAACACCATATATTTT.

V is TRBV7-3 and J is TRBJ1-1; D gene uncertain. Germline V gene lookup returns CDR1 SGHTA and CDR2 FQGTGA. V lost 1 base and J 1 base, leaving 4 bases between the germline ends. The CDR3 length is 13 residues. As DNA, the CDR3 is TGTGCCAGCAGCTTAAACTCGAACACTGAAGCTTTCTTT. Protein: CASSLNSNTEAFF.

The chain couples TRBV30 to TRBJ1-2, with 11 positions matching TRBD1. The CDR3 has 16 residues. The trim removed 0 bases at V and 8 bases at J, leaving 11 bases unmatched. Germline V gene sequence: CDR1 GTSNPN, CDR2 SVGIG (reference sequence). Written as DNA, the CDR3 is TGTGCCTGGAGTGTACAAAGGACAGGGGGCGCGCAGGGCTACACCTTC. Translation: CAWSVQRTGGAQGYTF.

The CDR3, as DNA: TGTGCCAGCAGCCAAGTGGCAGGGGGCTATTCGGATTCACCCCTCCACTTT. As protein: CASSQVAGGYSDSPLHF. This chain joins TRBV14 and TRBJ1-6; 8 nucleotides match TRBD1. The CDR3 is 17 amino acids. In germline, CDR1 is SGHDN, CDR2 FVKESK. With 1 base clipped from V and 8 bases from J, the junction kept 10 bases outside the gene matches.

In DNA, the CDR3 is TGTGCCAGCAGCCAAGATACCAGGGCCTACGAGCAGTACTTC. Its translation: CASSQDTRAYEQYF. This chain joins TRBV3-1 (or the pseudogene TRBV3-2) and TRBJ2-7; D may be TRBD1 (5 bases). V lost 0 bases and J lost 2, with 8 bases in between. Germline values: CDR1 LGHDT, CDR2 YNNKEL (reference sequence). The CDR3 has 14 residues.

V is TRBV20-1 and J is TRBJ1-1, with 9 bases identical to TRBD1. CDR1 is DFQATT, CDR2 SNEGSKA, per germline (reference sequence). V trimming: 3 bases; J trimming: 10 bases; junction bases outside the gene matches: 12. The CDR3 covers 14 residues. CDR3 sequence (DNA): TGCAGTGCTAGTCTACCCGGCGACAGGGGGATAGCTTTCTTT. It is translated as CSASLPGDRGIAFF.